Below are 11 T cell receptor beta chains sequenced from a single sample in a study of blood T cell repertoires in COVID-19. Clones were sequenced by immunoSEQ multiplex PCR, and TCRdb holds only the in-frame ones, with some missing. The data hold about 58,000 clones, with nearly 90% observed a single time. Specimen: peripheral blood. The receptor source for this set is a man aged 60 to 75 with active COVID-19.

The chain has TRBV7-3 and TRBJ2-3; D is perhaps TRBD1 (6 bases). This CDR3 is built from 15 residues. Germline loops: CDR1 SGHTA, CDR2 FQGTGA. Trimming removed 5 bases from V and 2 bases from J, with 14 bases in between. The CDR3 protein is CASSPRGGYTDTQYF. In DNA form, the CDR3 reads TGTGCCAGCAGCCCCAGAGGGGGTTACACAGATACGCAGTATTTT.

The chain joins TRBV10-3 to TRBJ1-6; weak D call: TRBD1 (6 bases). Germline V gene data show CDR1 as ENHRY and CDR2 as SYGVKD. The CDR3 totals 15 residues. Deletions cut 2 bases from V and 8 bases from J, with 13 bases between. DNA for the CDR3: TGTGCCATCAGTGAGAGGGGGAAATTGGATTCACCCCTCCACTTT. Protein sequence: CAISERGKLDSPLHF.

The chain carries TRBV28 and TRBJ1-5; 7 nucleotides match TRBD1. This CDR3 has 15 amino acids. Trimming at V came to 2 bases and at J to 3 bases, leaving 4 bases not matched to a gene. Germline values: CDR1 MDHEN, CDR2 SYDVKM. The DNA for the CDR3 is TGTGCCAGCAGTTTACGACAGGGCTTCAATCAGCCCCAGCATTTT. This sequence encodes CASSLRQGFNQPQHF.

CDR3 in amino acids: CASTLPGLSSYNEQFF. The CDR3 region has the DNA TGTGCCAGCACCCTCCCAGGACTAAGCTCCTACAATGAGCAGTTCTTC. The chain couples TRBV28 to TRBJ2-1; possibly TRBD2 for D (6 bases). The CDR3 runs 16 residues. In germline, CDR1 is MDHEN, CDR2 SYDVKM. Trimming removed 7 bases at V and 0 bases at J, with 16 bases between.

The chain couples TRBV5-1 to TRBJ1-3; D gene ambiguous. CDR1 and CDR2 from the germline V gene are SGHRS and YFSETQ. V gave up 4 bases and J gave up 1 base, with 9 bases separating them. The CDR3 totals 14 residues. For the CDR3, the DNA is TGCGCCAGCAGCCGCACCGGGTCTGGAAACACCATATATTTT. It specifies CASSRTGSGNTIYF.

The V call is TRBV18, the J call TRBJ2-5; D is unresolved. The germline gives CDR1 KGHSH, CDR2 LQKENI. V was cut by 2 bases and J by 5 bases, with 15 bases left in between. The CDR3 totals 15 residues. This CDR3 is CASSPFQTPEETQYF. The CDR3 region has the DNA TGTGCCAGCTCACCATTTCAGACTCCCGAGGAGACCCAGTACTTC.

The chain is built from TRBV29-1 and TRBJ2-3; D not resolved. Germline lookup yields CDR1 SQVTM and CDR2 ANQGSEA. V lost 7 bases and J 1 base, leaving 15 bases between the germline ends. The length of the CDR3 is 14 residues. CDR3 coding DNA: TGCAGCGCCGGTCGGGTGCTCCGCACAGATACGCAGTATTTT. Its translation: CSAGRVLRTDTQYF.

This clone was picked up a small number of times. This rearrangement joins TRBV5-1 to TRBJ2-7; possibly TRBD1 for D (6 bases). Between the trimmed V and J ends, which lost 0 bases and 3 bases, there was a span of 10 bases. The CDR3 consists of 14 residues. Germline loops: CDR1 SGHRS, CDR2 YFSETQ. Here the CDR3 DNA reads TGCGCCAGCAGCTTGGAGGGGGTGGACTACGAGCAGTACTTC. Encoded protein: CASSLEGVDYEQYF.

The V call is TRBV19, the J call TRBJ2-6; 8 bases fit TRBD1. V trimming: 7 bases; J trimming: 0 bases; junction bases outside the gene matches: 11. The CDR3 length is 18 residues. Germline CDR1 reads LNHDA; CDR2 reads SQIVND (reference sequence). The CDR3 region has the DNA TGTGCCAGTACCCCCAGGACAGGGCAAAGCTCTGGGGCCAACGTCCTGACTTTC. This codes for CASTPRTGQSSGANVLTF.

This clone showed up just once. V usage is TRBV5-4 and J usage is TRBJ2-1; 10 bases are a match to TRBD2. Germline V gives CDR1 SGHNT, CDR2 YYREEE (reference sequence). This CDR3 has 15 residues. The ends lost 4 bases at V and 8 bases at J; junction bases unmatched: 9. CDR3 residues: CASSDERGGADEQFF. CDR3 sequence (DNA): TGTGCCAGCAGCGATGAGCGGGGGGGGGCGGATGAGCAGTTCTTC.

The rearrangement joins TRBV19 to TRBJ2-7; D call uncertain. With 6 bases removed from V and 0 bases from J, the gap between germline ends came to 12 bases. The CDR3 length is 14 residues. From germline, CDR1 is LNHDA and CDR2 SQIVND (reference sequence). CDR3 region: CASSGSWSSYEQYF. Here the CDR3 DNA reads TGTGCCAGTAGCGGGTCGTGGAGCTCCTACGAGCAGTACTTC. Full variable domain (remainder filled in from reference TRBV19 and TRBJ2-7): DGGITQSPKYLFRKEGQNVTLSCEQNLNHDAMYWYRQDPGQGLRLIYYSQIVNDFQKGDIAEGYSVSREKKESFPLTVTSAQKNPTAFYLCASSGSWSSYEQYFGPGTRLTVT.